A single sample gave rise to the 27 T cell receptor beta chains below, sequenced in a study of cytomegalovirus exposure and HLA in healthy donors. Using immunoSEQ multiplex PCR, the repertoire was profiled, and TCRdb retains in-frame clones only, with some absent. This sample has about 120,000 clones; 75% to 90% occur once, and the top ten carry approximately 1.1%. The specimen sequenced was PBMCs. The source is a woman aged 18-35 years in good health and CMV-seronegative.

This rearrangement joins TRBV10-3 to TRBJ2-7; no reliable D call. The V and J ends lost 5 bases and 1 base respectively, with 9 bases between them. The CDR3 spans 13 residues. Germline CDR1 and CDR2: ENHRY and SYGVKD. As DNA, the CDR3 is TGTGCCATCAGTTTCGACGGGTCCTACGAGCAGTACTTC. Its translation is CAISFDGSYEQYF.

This clone was seen just once. The chain links TRBV4-2 to TRBJ2-2, with 11 bases that match TRBD2. This CDR3 is 16 amino acids long. After removal of 4 bases from V and 6 bases from J, the junction contained 7 bases not matched to a gene. Germline lookup yields CDR1 LGHNA and CDR2 YNFKEQ. The CDR3 protein is CASSPPLAGEPGELFF. CDR3 coding DNA: TGTGCCAGCAGCCCCCCACTAGCGGGAGAACCCGGGGAGCTGTTTTTT.

V is TRBV27 and J is TRBJ2-1; D might be TRBD2 (6 bases). The CDR3 spans 14 residues. The germline V gene has CDR1 MNHEY and CDR2 SMNVEV (reference sequence). The V end lost 7 bases, the J end lost 1 base, and 11 bases lay between the germline ends. The DNA of the CDR3 is TGTGCCAGCACCTCGGGGGAGTCCTACAATGAGCAGTTCTTC. Its translation: CASTSGESYNEQFF.

Here the CDR3 reads CASSLARYGANVLTF. CDR3 sequence (DNA): TGTGCCAGCAGTTTAGCCAGGTACGGGGCCAACGTCCTGACTTTC. V usage is TRBV27 and J usage is TRBJ2-6; D unresolved. From germline, CDR1 is MNHEY and CDR2 SMNVEV (reference sequence). CDR3 size: 15 residues. V gave up 2 bases and J gave up 4 bases, with 9 bases separating them.

V gene TRBV4-3 combines with J gene TRBJ2-1; 8 bases fit TRBD2. CDR1 and CDR2 (germline): LGHNA, YSLEER. CDR3 length: 18 amino acids. Trimming took 0 bases from V and 3 from J; bases not matched to a gene: 10. Here the CDR3 reads CASSQDRGRAGDYNEQFF. CDR3 nucleotide sequence: TGCGCCAGCAGCCAAGATCGAGGGCGAGCGGGGGACTACAATGAGCAGTTCTTC.

This chain joins TRBV27 and TRBJ2-1; unclear D gene. The CDR3 consists of 13 residues. CDR1 and CDR2 from the germline V gene are MNHEY and SMNVEV (reference sequence). Trimming shortened V by 8 bases and J by 6 bases, and 14 bases separated the two germline ends. The chain's CDR3 is CASGWLSGNEQFF. The CDR3 bases are TGTGCCAGCGGCTGGCTTTCGGGCAATGAGCAGTTCTTC.

The V and J genes are TRBV20-1 and TRBJ2-5; no definite D call. The germline V gene has CDR1 DFQATT and CDR2 SNEGSKA (reference sequence). The germline V and J ends were trimmed by 4 bases and 4 bases, with 4 bases remaining between them. This CDR3 contains 10 residues. CDR3 sequence: CSAKLETQYF. The CDR3 DNA sequence: TGCAGTGCTAAACTAGAGACCCAGTACTTC.

This rearrangement joins TRBV10-1 to TRBJ1-3, with 7 positions matching TRBD1. Germline lookup yields CDR1 WNHNN and CDR2 SYGVQD (reference sequence). The CDR3 totals 18 residues. After removal of 4 bases from V and 3 bases from J, the junction contained 15 bases not matched to a gene. CDR3 bases: TGCGCCAGCAGTGGGTTTCTCCATGGACAGGACTTTGGAAACACCATATATTTT. Its translation: CASSGFLHGQDFGNTIYF.

The V and J genes are TRBV5-1 and TRBJ2-4; TRBD1 agrees at 8 bases. The junction had 18 bases not matched to a gene; V was cut back by 4 bases and J by 12 bases. The CDR3 has 16 amino acids. Germline CDR1 SGHRS, CDR2 YFSETQ. The CDR3 coding sequence is TGCGCCAGCAGCCCGTCCCAGGGGGCCCGAAGATTTCCTCAGTACTTC. The encoded protein is CASSPSQGARRFPQYF.

The chain links TRBV13 to TRBJ2-1; D not resolved. V gave up 5 bases and J gave up 2 bases, with 19 bases separating them. The CDR3 covers 17 residues. Germline CDR1 reads PRHDT; CDR2 reads FYEKMQ (reference sequence). The CDR3 DNA follows: TGTGCCAGCAGCGAACCTCTTGCTAGAAGGACCTACAATGAGCAGTTCTTC. Translated: CASSEPLARRTYNEQFF.

This chain connects TRBV6-5 to TRBJ2-1; 9 nucleotides agree with TRBD1. In germline, CDR1 is MNHEY, CDR2 SVGAGI. V lost 2 bases and J lost 3; bases outside the gene matches: 2. The CDR3 runs 15 residues. CDR3 nucleotides: TGTGCCAGCAGTTACAGGGGACAGGGCTACAATGAGCAGTTCTTC. Amino acid sequence: CASSYRGQGYNEQFF.

This sequence joins TRBV7-2 and TRBJ1-5; TRBD1 might be the D (5 bases). This CDR3 has 14 residues. The germline gives CDR1 SGHTA, CDR2 FQGNSA. The V end lost 5 bases, the J end lost 7 bases, and 15 bases lay between the germline ends. CDR3 amino acids: CASSLNQGYQPQHF. The CDR3 DNA is TGTGCCAGCAGCCTAAATCAGGGATACCAGCCCCAGCATTTT.

This clone occurred once. The CDR3 reads CASSDDSRLGEQFF. In DNA form, the CDR3 reads TGCGCCAGCAGCGACGACTCTCGCCTTGGTGAGCAGTTCTTC. The chain is built from TRBV5-1 and TRBJ2-1, with D unclear. Germline CDR1 SGHRS, CDR2 YFSETQ. The V end was cut by 4 bases, the J end by 9 bases, with 17 bases between. This CDR3 has 14 residues.

This clone was detected once. V and J are TRBV4-1 and TRBJ2-1; TRBD2 agrees at 7 bases. V lost 1 base to trimming and J lost 3 bases; unmatched junction nucleotides: 0. Germline lookup yields CDR1 MGHRA and CDR2 YSYEKL. The CDR3 spans 14 residues. This CDR3 is CASSQGDYYNEQFF. CDR3 in DNA: TGCGCCAGCAGCCAAGGGGACTACTACAATGAGCAGTTCTTC.

For the CDR3, the DNA is TGTGCCAGCAGCTTAGCCGTGACAGGGAGTGATGGCTACACCTTC. It encodes CASSLAVTGSDGYTF. J is TRBJ1-2 and V is TRBV11-2; TRBD1 aligns across 7 bases. CDR1 SGHAT and CDR2 FQNNGV come from the germline V gene. The V gene end was trimmed by 1 base and the J gene end by 6 bases; junction bases not matched to a gene: 8. This CDR3 has 15 amino acids.

This clone has a single count. The V call is TRBV6-5, the J call TRBJ2-5, with 7 bases fitting TRBD2. The CDR3 runs 16 residues. In germline, CDR1 is MNHEY, CDR2 SVGAGI. Losses at the gene ends were 3 bases for V and 0 bases for J; bases not matched to a gene: 7. CDR3 in DNA: TGTGCCAGCAGTTATAATGGCGGGGGTAACCAAGAGACCCAGTACTTC. Translated, it gives CASSYNGGGNQETQYF.

The chain employs TRBV28 and TRBJ1-1, with 9 nucleotides matching TRBD1. Trimming at V came to 5 bases and at J to 5 bases, leaving 18 bases not matched to a gene. Per the germline V gene, CDR1 is MDHEN and CDR2 is SYDVKM. The CDR3 has 18 amino acids. DNA of the CDR3: TGTGCCAGCAGTCCCGTTCGGTACTTGGGACAGGGAGGTACTGAAGCTTTCTTT. As protein: CASSPVRYLGQGGTEAFF.

The table lists this clone with many counts. The chain recombines TRBV6-5 with TRBJ1-2; a weak D match, TRBD1 (6 bases). The V and J ends lost 7 bases and 2 bases respectively, with 11 bases between them. The germline CDR1 and CDR2 sequences are MNHEY and SVGAGI. The CDR3 runs 13 residues. CDR3 sequence reads: CASKGGSNYGYTF. The DNA of the CDR3 is TGTGCCAGCAAAGGGGGTTCGAACTATGGCTACACCTTC.

This chain links TRBV6-5 with TRBJ1-3; D ambiguous. The germline V and J ends were trimmed by 6 bases and 2 bases, with 14 bases remaining between them. Germline-derived CDR1 and CDR2 are MNHEY and SVGAGI. The CDR3 extends over 15 amino acids. Here the CDR3 reads CASRPLSGAGNTIYF. CDR3 sequence (DNA): TGTGCCAGCAGACCTCTAAGCGGGGCTGGAAACACCATATATTTT.

The genes are TRBV28 and TRBJ2-1; 8 bases agree with TRBD2. Per germline, CDR1 MDHEN and CDR2 SYDVKM. V dropped 3 bases and J dropped 9; count of bases not matched to a gene: 10. This CDR3 contains 15 residues. As DNA, the CDR3 is TGTGCCAGCAGTTTGGGGGAGCGGGAGTCAAGTGAGCAGTTCTTC. Encoded protein: CASSLGERESSEQFF.

The chain joins TRBV6-1 to TRBJ1-5, with D tentatively TRBD1 (5 bases). Trimming removed 2 bases at V and 0 bases at J, with 11 bases between. Germline CDR1 and CDR2: MNHNS and SASEGT. This CDR3 is built from 16 residues. The CDR3 region is CASSERGLPSNQPQHF. DNA of the CDR3: TGTGCCAGCAGTGAAAGGGGATTACCTAGCAATCAGCCCCAGCATTTT.

This chain connects TRBV4-2 to TRBJ2-7, with TRBD2 matching over 13 bases. Germline lookup yields CDR1 LGHNA and CDR2 YNFKEQ. The CDR3 runs to 20 residues. The V gene end was trimmed by 0 bases and the J gene end by 2 bases; junction bases not matched to a gene: 13. This CDR3 is CASSQDVTLAGGREPYEQYF. The CDR3 coding sequence is TGTGCCAGCAGCCAAGATGTTACACTAGCGGGAGGGAGGGAACCCTACGAGCAGTACTTC.

The chain recombines TRBV11-2 with TRBJ1-6; 9 bases are a match to TRBD1. Germline V gene sequence: CDR1 SGHAT, CDR2 FQNNGV. V lost 5 bases to trimming and J lost 9 bases; unmatched junction nucleotides: 8. The CDR3 spans 15 residues. The CDR3 nucleotides read TGTGCCAGCAGCCGTTGGGACAGGGTATTTTCACCCCTCCACTTT. Protein sequence: CASSRWDRVFSPLHF.

The J gene is TRBJ2-1, the V gene TRBV4-3; the D gene is possibly TRBD2 (5 bases). Trimming pared 1 base from V and 0 bases from J, leaving 13 bases between. This CDR3 has 17 residues. CDR1 LGHNA and CDR2 YSLEER come from the germline V gene. The CDR3 nucleotides read TGCGCCAGCAGCCAAGTTCGGGAAATCCGCTCCTACAATGAGCAGTTCTTC. Translating it yields CASSQVREIRSYNEQFF.

The chain is built from TRBV28 and TRBJ1-2; the match to TRBD1 covers 8 bases. CDR3 length equals 14 residues. Germline values: CDR1 MDHEN, CDR2 SYDVKM. Trimming cost V 4 bases and J 2 bases; bases outside gene matches: 3. The CDR3 DNA reads TGTGCCAGCAGTTCAGGGGGCTCCAACTATGGCTACACCTTC. It codes for CASSSGGSNYGYTF.

The chain uses TRBV7-9 and TRBJ1-1; no definite D call. The V gene lost 4 bases and the J gene lost 5 bases, with 14 bases spanning the gap. CDR1 is SEHNR, CDR2 FQNEAQ, per germline (reference sequence). This CDR3 contains 14 residues. Here the CDR3 DNA reads TGTGCCAGCAGCTCCGACCGCGGGGAGACTGAAGCTTTCTTT. Translated: CASSSDRGETEAFF.

The chain combines TRBV5-1 with TRBJ2-3; 7 nucleotides agree with TRBD2. Germline V CDR1 and CDR2: SGHRS, YFSETQ. V lost 2 bases and J lost 4; bases outside the gene matches: 10. The CDR3 loop spans 16 amino acids. The CDR3 DNA follows: TGCGCCAGCAGCTTACAGACAGATCTAGCGGCAGATACGCAGTATTTT. Protein sequence: CASSLQTDLAADTQYF.